This T cell receptor beta chain was identified in a study of early T cells in non-severe SARS-CoV-2 infection. Study as a whole: Chains stayed unpaired after sequencing of bulk RNA from unsorted whole blood. Regarding the study as a whole: Reliance on VDJdb matching favored anti-spike CD8 responses; private and CD4 specificities were missed.

Molecules of cDNA were individually given unique molecular identifiers that were attached to them. One entry per CDR3 protein, called by TCRdb with MiXCR from the 5' RACE reads. The sample gives around 49,000 distinct CDR3 sequences, about 4.2% of which show up once; 6% is in the top ten. With respect to this clonotype: Antigen unknown.

The CDR3 has 15 amino acids. Trimming removed 2 bases at V and 5 bases at J, with 12 bases between. CDR1 is SGHVS and CDR2 is FNYEAQ in the germline V gene. Material for sequencing was whole blood. The J gene is TRBJ2-2, the V gene TRBV7-6; D unresolved. The source is an adult who was a healthcare worker with PCR-confirmed SARS-CoV-2 infection or an uninfected control (not recorded which). CDR3 in amino acids: CASSLTESRTGELFF. The CDR3 nucleotides read TGTGCCAGCAGCTTAACAGAGTCGCGGACCGGGGAGCTGTTTTTT.